What follows is one TCR beta chain and its context. No cognate antigen has been identified for it. The record has no base qualities; no much larger clone is one base away. Libraries were constructed by the immunoSEQ multiplex PCR assay. What TCRdb holds here is the immuneACCESS table cut down to in-frame rearrangements. Part of the clones is not present; checked against another copy, under half of the missing clones reflect an unresolved V gene, and the others are unexplained. In all, the sample holds 75,000 to 100,000 clones, and around 86% of those were seen once. Of the sample, 3% to 4% is held by the ten largest clones. In this study, focal radiation therapy paired with CTLA-4 blockade (ipilimumab) was tested in patients who had chemo-refractory metastatic non-small-cell lung cancer. The sample is drawn from a study of radiotherapy plus CTLA-4 blockade in lung cancer (dated by TCRdb to 2016 to 2018). Background for the entire study: Objective responses were observed in more than 15% of enrolled patients, and disease control was achieved in 25% to 40%. Results the study describes overall, beyond this receptor: After treatment with radiotherapy and ipilimumab, TCR clones that came from tumors expanded in the peripheral blood. Early dynamic changes in blood T cell clones, together with increased serum interferon-beta after radiation, were reported as the strongest predictors of response.

The CDR3 goes from the cysteine to the phenylalanine over 13 residues. The read is trimmed to its CDR3 DNA, 39 bases read in frame from base 1. V loses 5 bases, J loses 4 bases, and the germline ends lie 12 bases apart. CDR1 and CDR2 are read off the germline V gene (reference sequence) as MNHEY and SMNVEV. The TCR was taken from a human donor with non-small cell lung cancer who had a partial response to radiotherapy plus ipilimumab. Sequencing used peripheral blood, obtained from a patient treated with radiotherapy plus ipilimumab. The chain uses TRBV27 and TRBJ2-7, and perhaps TRBD1 as D gene, on 6 matching bases. The nucleotide sequence reads TGTGCCAGCAGTAGGGACACCAGATACGAGCAGTACTTC. The resulting protein is CASSRDTRYEQYF.